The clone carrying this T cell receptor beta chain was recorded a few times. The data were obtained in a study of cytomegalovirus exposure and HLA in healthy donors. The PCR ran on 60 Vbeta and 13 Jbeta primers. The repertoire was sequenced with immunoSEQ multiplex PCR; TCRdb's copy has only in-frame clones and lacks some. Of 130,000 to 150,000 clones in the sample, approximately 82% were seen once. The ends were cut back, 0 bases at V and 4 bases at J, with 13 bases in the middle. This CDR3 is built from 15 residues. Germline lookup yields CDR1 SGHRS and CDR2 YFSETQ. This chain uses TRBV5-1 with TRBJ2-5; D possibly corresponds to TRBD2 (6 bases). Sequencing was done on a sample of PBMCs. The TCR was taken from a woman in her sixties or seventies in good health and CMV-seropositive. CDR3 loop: CASSLDASVPETQYF. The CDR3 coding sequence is TGCGCCAGCAGCTTGGACGCTAGCGTCCCAGAGACCCAGTACTTC.